Below are 14 T cell receptor beta chains sequenced from a single sample in a study of blood T cell repertoires in COVID-19. The protocol was immunoSEQ multiplex PCR, while the TCRdb copy is restricted to in-frame clones and leaves out a portion. The top ten hold about 11% of the sample, which has roughly 150,000 clones, approximately 86% seen once. What was sequenced was peripheral blood. Receptor source: a woman aged 80 or over with active or convalescent COVID-19.

Written as DNA, the CDR3 is TGTGCCTGGAGGGACAGGCGAGGGAGTGAAAAACTGTTTTTT. Translated, it gives CAWRDRRGSEKLFF. The chain uses TRBV30 and TRBJ1-4, with 7 bases matching TRBD1. Germline assignment: CDR1 GTSNPN and CDR2 SVGIG (reference sequence). This CDR3 region has 14 residues. V lost 3 bases and J lost 7; bases outside the gene matches: 8.

The chain has TRBV28 and TRBJ1-1; tentative D call: TRBD1 (6 bases). The CDR3 extends over 13 amino acids. With 5 bases removed from V and 7 bases from J, the gap between germline ends came to 14 bases. The germline V gene has CDR1 MDHEN and CDR2 SYDVKM. The CDR3 reads CASSRPRQVEAFF. Here the CDR3 DNA reads TGTGCCAGCAGTCGGCCGAGACAGGTTGAAGCTTTCTTT.

The chain recombines TRBV6-5 with TRBJ2-1; 11 bases match TRBD2. The CDR3 covers 14 residues. CDR1 and CDR2 (germline): MNHEY, SVGAGI. Trimming took 5 bases from V and 8 from J; bases not matched to a gene: 5. CDR3 sequence (DNA): TGTGCCAGCAGTAAACTAGCGGGAGAGCATGAGCAGTTCTTC. It translates to CASSKLAGEHEQFF.

The rearrangement uses TRBV6-1 and TRBJ2-5, with 10 bases fitting TRBD1. The V gene's germline CDR1 is MNHNS and CDR2 SASEGT. Germline trimming cut 4 bases from V and 2 bases from J; bases unmatched to any gene: 16. The CDR3 has 19 amino acids. The chain's CDR3 is CASSVRLGGDRGGQETQYF. The CDR3 DNA is TGTGCCAGCAGTGTACGCCTGGGTGGGGACAGGGGAGGTCAAGAGACCCAGTACTTC.

The V call is TRBV11-2, the J call TRBJ1-1; D is ambiguous. The germline gives CDR1 SGHAT, CDR2 FQNNGV. Trimming left V 3 bases short and J 1 base short, with 15 bases between. This CDR3 spans 16 amino acids. Here the CDR3 DNA reads TGTGCCAGCAGCTTTAGTACCGGCCCGGGGAACACTGAAGCTTTCTTT. This encodes CASSFSTGPGNTEAFF.

V usage is TRBV6-4 and J usage is TRBJ1-2, with 7 bases fitting TRBD1. Trimming took 4 bases from V and 3 from J; bases not matched to a gene: 5. There are 14 residues in the CDR3. CDR1 and CDR2 (germline): MRHNA, SNTAGT. The CDR3 region has the DNA TGTGCCAGCAGTGCGGACAGGAGTTACTATGGCTACACCTTC. It codes for CASSADRSYYGYTF.

This clone came up a few times. The chain has TRBV9 and TRBJ2-1; 7 bases map to TRBD1. CDR3 length equals 18 residues. V lost 0 bases and J lost 1; bases outside the gene matches: 10. Germline CDR1 reads SGDLS; CDR2 reads YYNGEE. CDR3 sequence: CASSVGLASRGSYNEQFF. The CDR3 coding sequence is TGTGCCAGCAGCGTAGGGTTGGCTAGCAGGGGGTCCTACAATGAGCAGTTCTTC.

In this sample, this clone turned up once. This chain joins TRBV12-5 and TRBJ2-7, with D unclear. Trimming removed 6 bases at V and 7 bases at J, with 13 bases between. Germline lookup yields CDR1 LGHNT and CDR2 FRNRAP. This CDR3 is 12 amino acids long. CDR3 in DNA: TGTGCTAGTGGCCCAGGATCCTTGGAGCAGTACTTC. Translating gives CASGPGSLEQYF.

This chain connects TRBV6-5 to TRBJ2-4; D uncertain. The CDR3 sequence is 15 residues long. Looked up from germline, CDR1 is MNHEY and CDR2 is SVGAGI. Trimming cost V 4 bases and J 0 bases, with 10 bases left between them. In DNA, the CDR3 is TGTGCCAGCAGTTCCTTACAGATAGCCAAAAACATTCAGTACTTC. Encoded protein: CASSSLQIAKNIQYF.

This rearrangement joins TRBV2 to TRBJ2-5; 7 bases match TRBD2. The germline CDR1 and CDR2 sequences are SNHLY and FYNNEI. CDR3 length: 13 residues. Trimming removed 6 bases from V and 5 bases from J; junction bases left unmatched: 6. CDR3 in DNA: TGTGCCAGCAGGTGGACTAGTCGGGAGACCCAGTACTTC. It encodes CASRWTSRETQYF. Together with reference TRBV2 and TRBJ2-5, the CDR3 gives the full variable domain: EPEVTQTPSHQVTQMGQEVILRCVPISNHLYFYWYRQILGQKVEFLVSFYNNEISEKSEIFDDQFSVERPDGSNFTLKIRSTKLEDSAMYFCASRWTSRETQYFGPGTRLLVL.

J is TRBJ2-3 and V is TRBV14; D is undetermined. Germline-derived CDR1 and CDR2 are SGHDN and FVKESK. Trimming removed 1 base from V and 4 bases from J, with 9 bases in between. There are 14 residues in the CDR3. CDR3 in amino acids: CASSQVRVADTQYF. The CDR3 DNA follows: TGTGCCAGCAGCCAAGTTCGGGTTGCAGATACGCAGTATTTT.

The rearrangement uses TRBV21-1 and TRBJ2-6; the table assigns TRBD2, which was not confirmed against the DNA. TRBV21-1 is assigned pseudogene status. The CDR3 runs to 18 residues. The CDR3 region has the DNA TGTGCCAGCAGCAAAGGGACTAGCGGGAGTCCCGGGGCCAACGTCCTGACTTTC. Residues: CASSKGTSGSPGANVLTF.

The V call is TRBV6-4, the J call TRBJ1-2; D gene uncertain. V lost 6 bases, J lost 4 bases, and 9 bases lay in between. The CDR3 length is 12 residues. CDR1 is MRHNA, CDR2 SNTAGT, per germline. CDR3 loop: CASRNISYGYTF. The CDR3 DNA reads as TGTGCCAGCAGGAACATCTCCTATGGCTACACCTTC.

To note about this clone: The sample contains more than one DNA sequence encoding this CDR3. The chain has TRBV5-1 and TRBJ1-1; possible D gene TRBD1, 5 bases. V lost 4 bases to trimming and J lost 0 bases, with 10 bases between them. The germline gives CDR1 SGHRS, CDR2 YFSETQ. This CDR3 region has 14 residues. The CDR3 region has the DNA TGCGCCAGCAGCCGCCAGGGTATGAACACTGAAGCTTTCTTT. It yields the protein CASSRQGMNTEAFF. The variable domain in full, completed from reference TRBV5-1 and TRBJ1-1, reads KAGVTQTPRYLIKTRGQQVTLSCSPISGHRSVSWYQQTPGQGLQFLFEYFSETQRNKGNFPGRFSGRQFSNSRSEMNVSTLELGDSALYLCASSRQGMNTEAFFGQGTRLTVV.